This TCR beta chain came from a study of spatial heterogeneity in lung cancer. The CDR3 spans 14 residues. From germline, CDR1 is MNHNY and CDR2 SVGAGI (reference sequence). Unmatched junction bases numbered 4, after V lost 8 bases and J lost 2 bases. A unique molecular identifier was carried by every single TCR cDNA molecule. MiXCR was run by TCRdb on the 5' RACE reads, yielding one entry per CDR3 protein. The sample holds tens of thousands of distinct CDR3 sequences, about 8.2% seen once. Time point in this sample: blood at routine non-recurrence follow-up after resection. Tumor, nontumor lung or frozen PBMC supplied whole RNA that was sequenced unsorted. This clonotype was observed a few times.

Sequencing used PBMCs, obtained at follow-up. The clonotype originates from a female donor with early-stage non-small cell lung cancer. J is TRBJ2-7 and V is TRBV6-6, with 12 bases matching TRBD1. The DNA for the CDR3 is TGTGCCAGCGGGGACAGGGGGCCTACCTACGAGCAGTACTTC. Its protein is CASGDRGPTYEQYF.